The 13 T cell receptor beta chains in this list originate from one sample, sequenced in a study of blood T cell repertoires in COVID-19 (dated by TCRdb to 2019 to 2021). Library method: the immunoSEQ multiplex PCR assay. Entries here come from immuneACCESS through TCRdb and include only in-frame sequences with V and J called. Some clones fail to appear in such tables; in the studies checked, an unresolved V gene covers under half of the shortfall, and the cause of the remainder is unknown. Present in this sample are over 25,000 clones, 70% to 85% of which were seen just once. The top ten constitute roughly 43% of the sample. Sequencing used peripheral blood. These receptors came from an elderly woman with acute or convalescent COVID-19.

The DNA for the CDR3 is TGTGCCAGCAGCCCCCAAGGGGGGGGACTCCACGAGCAGTACTTC. Its protein product is CASSPQGGGLHEQYF. This chain links TRBV7-3 with TRBJ2-7; possible D gene TRBD2, 7 bases. Per germline, CDR1 SGHTA and CDR2 FQGTGA. This CDR3 is built from 15 residues. The V end lost 5 bases, the J end lost 5 bases, and 19 bases lay between the germline ends. The complete variable domain, with remaining parts taken from reference TRBV7-3 and TRBJ2-7, reads GAGVSQTPSNKVTEKGKYVELRCDPISGHTALYWYRQSLGQGPEFLIYFQGTGAADDSGLPNDRFFAVRPEGSVSTLKIQRTERGDSAVYLCASSPQGGGLHEQYFGPGTRLTVT.

The rearrangement joins TRBV30 to TRBJ1-4; D is unclear. From germline, CDR1 is GTSNPN and CDR2 SVGIG (reference sequence). The CDR3 has 13 amino acids. The V end lost 5 bases, the J end lost 7 bases, and 14 bases lay between the germline ends. The CDR3 spells CAWDRGIGEKLFF. The CDR3 nucleotides read TGTGCCTGGGATCGGGGTATCGGTGAAAAACTGTTTTTT.

The J gene is TRBJ2-1, the V gene TRBV7-2, with 7 bases lining up with TRBD2. Losses at the gene ends were 6 bases for V and 7 bases for J; bases not matched to a gene: 12. The CDR3 runs to 15 residues. CDR1 is SGHTA, CDR2 FQGNSA, per germline. The CDR3 nucleotides are TGTGCCAGCAGAAGAGACGGCGGGGGATATAATGAGCAGTTCTTC. It is translated as CASRRDGGGYNEQFF.

The genes are TRBV19 and TRBJ2-5; maybe TRBD1 (6 bases). This CDR3 spans 17 amino acids. The V and J ends lost 2 bases and 2 bases respectively, with 18 bases between them. The germline V gene has CDR1 LNHDA and CDR2 SQIVND (reference sequence). The CDR3 is CASSIPPGAGVQETQYF. As DNA, the CDR3 is TGTGCCAGTAGTATACCCCCAGGGGCAGGGGTACAAGAGACCCAGTACTTC. The variable domain in full, completed from reference TRBV19 and TRBJ2-5, reads DGGITQSPKYLFRKEGQNVTLSCEQNLNHDAMYWYRQDPGQGLRLIYYSQIVNDFQKGDIAEGYSVSREKKESFPLTVTSAQKNPTAFYLCASSIPPGAGVQETQYFGPGTRLLVL.

The rearrangement joins TRBV5-1 to TRBJ2-2, with D perhaps TRBD2 (6 bases). V lost 6 bases to trimming and J lost 0 bases, with 12 bases between them. The CDR3 length is 15 residues. Germline assignment: CDR1 SGHRS and CDR2 YFSETQ. CDR3 region: CASTGAPTNTGELFF. The CDR3 bases are TGCGCCAGCACGGGAGCCCCGACGAACACCGGGGAGCTGTTTTTT.

This clone has just one count. This chain links TRBV20-1 with TRBJ1-2; no clear D gene. This CDR3 contains 10 residues. Per the germline V gene, CDR1 is DFQATT and CDR2 is SNEGSKA (reference sequence). Trimming cost V 7 bases and J 4 bases, with 7 bases left between them. The CDR3 region is CSVSLYGYTF. CDR3 DNA sequence: TGCAGTGTCAGTCTCTATGGCTACACCTTC.

V gene TRBV7-2 combines with J gene TRBJ1-1; D gene uncertain. The CDR3 spans 14 residues. With 1 base removed from V and 0 bases from J, the gap between germline ends came to 6 bases. Germline V gene data show CDR1 as SGHTA and CDR2 as FQGNSA. The CDR3 is CASSLDSMNTEAFF. CDR3 sequence (DNA): TGTGCCAGCAGCTTAGACAGCATGAACACTGAAGCTTTCTTT.

This chain's CDR3 is CASSLQAGGTDTQYF. CDR3 coding DNA: TGCGCCAGCAGCTTACAAGCGGGGGGAACAGATACGCAGTATTTT. The chain uses TRBV5-1 and TRBJ2-3, with 9 bases identical to TRBD2. The CDR3 is made up of 15 amino acids. The V gene's germline CDR1 is SGHRS and CDR2 YFSETQ. V trimming: 2 bases; J trimming: 3 bases; junction bases outside the gene matches: 4.

This clone was detected only once. The chain recombines TRBV19 with TRBJ2-7; 10 nucleotides match TRBD1. The CDR3 has 15 residues. The V gene's germline CDR1 is LNHDA and CDR2 SQIVND (reference sequence). The J segment lost 0 bases and the V segment lost 4 bases, leaving 3 bases of the junction unmatched. DNA for the CDR3: TGTGCCAGTAGTACGCGGGACAGGGGCTCCTACGAGCAGTACTTC. Its protein is CASSTRDRGSYEQYF.

The V and J genes are TRBV12-3 or TRBV12-4 and TRBJ1-5; unclear D gene. V was pared by 2 bases and J by 7 bases, with 9 bases between. This CDR3 contains 13 residues. The CDR3 DNA reads as TGTGCCAGCAGTTTAAACGAGGAGCAGCCCCAGCATTTT. It is translated as CASSLNEEQPQHF.

The V gene is TRBV2, the J gene TRBJ2-1, with D perhaps matching TRBD2 (6 bases). Between the trimmed V and J ends, which lost 6 bases and 4 bases, there was a span of 7 bases. The CDR3 is 12 amino acids. From germline, CDR1 is SNHLY and CDR2 FYNNEI. CDR3 DNA: TGTGCCAGCAGGCGGGGTTACAATGAGCAGTTCTTC. Translated, it gives CASRRGYNEQFF.

The V and J genes are TRBV4-2 and TRBJ2-3; a possible D gene is TRBD2 (6 bases). The germline V gene has CDR1 LGHNA and CDR2 YNFKEQ. The CDR3 totals 15 residues. The V and J ends lost 5 bases and 2 bases respectively, with 14 bases between them. The CDR3 nucleotides read TGTGCCAGCAGCGGGGAGGCGGGCCCCACAGATACGCAGTATTTT. Protein sequence: CASSGEAGPTDTQYF.

The rearrangement joins TRBV28 to TRBJ1-5; D remains unclear. This CDR3 region has 15 residues. CDR1 is MDHEN, CDR2 SYDVKM, per germline. V lost 6 bases, J lost 0 bases, and 12 bases lay in between. The CDR3 here is CASSLFRSSNQPQHF. The CDR3 DNA reads as TGTGCCAGCAGCCTCTTCCGGAGTAGCAATCAGCCCCAGCATTTT.